The present entry profiles one TCR beta chain with its context. The antigen is undetermined. One junction end does not reproduce the germline sequence, and a read error may be involved. Exclusion covered patients with other autoimmune diseases or uncontrolled infections (as well as pregnancy or lactation). PBMCs were obtained from about 9.4 ml of fresh peripheral blood. Per germline, CDR1 DFQATT and CDR2 SNEGSKA (reference sequence). The CDR3 contains 13 residues. These data belong to a study of Graves' ophthalmopathy and Graves' hyperthyroidism. Study results and caveats: Forecasting of ophthalmopathy progression by the model achieved about 71% sensitivity and around 77% specificity. Most thyroid-expanded clonotypes exceeding 0.001 frequency were also found in blood.

RNA served as the template for amplifying TCR beta CDR3 regions. First-round RT-PCR employed HTBI primers, with a second-round multiplex PCR after it. TCRdb passed the multiplex PCR reads through MiXCR, listing each CDR3 protein once. The data show 650,000 to 900,000 distinct CDR3 sequences, 40% seen once. The genes are TRBV20-1 and TRBJ1-1; D is possibly TRBD1 (5 bases). This TCR was sampled from an adult man with Graves' ophthalmopathy. The sequenced sample consisted of peripheral blood. The CDR3 nucleotides read TGCAGTGCTAGGGGGACCCGGAACACTGAAGCTTCCTTT. Protein product: CSARGTRNTEASF.